This TCR beta chain was identified during a study of follicular helper T cells after annual influenza vaccination (dated by TCRdb to the late 2010s). The study in broad terms: Blood was collected on days 0, 7 and 28 after each seasonal influenza vaccination. To study recall of cTfh clones, some subjects were followed through successive annual vaccinations in the 2013-2014, 2014-2015 and 2015-2016 seasons. One week after vaccination, a second recruited cohort of about a dozen subjects (Table S1) displayed a similar ICOS+CD38+ cTfh response. Six subjects had multi-year samples: four covered two vaccination seasons and two covered three seasons. The 2015 samples were processed right after collection, while the 2013-2014 samples were cryopreserved. The research as a whole found: ICOS+CD38+ cTfh clonality correlated with the frequency of that population, and its change correlated with the change in circulating plasmablast frequency. With successive annual vaccinations, a recurrent oligoclonal ICOS+CD38+ cTfh response was recalled, and this response contained tetramer and AIM influenza-specific clonotypes. Rare clonotypes could not be sampled because productive TCRB sequences were recovered from only about 9-20% of the analyzed cells. Day 7 ICOS+CD38+ clones were most often found later in ICOS-CD38- cTfh, suggesting that subset may serve as a memory reservoir.

The library was obtained by the immunoSEQ multiplex PCR assay. Adaptive Biotechnologies carried out TCRB amplification, library preparation, sequencing and preliminary bioinformatics at Survey level resolution. For TCRB sequencing, genomic DNA from sorted cTfh populations was amplified by multiplex PCR. The authors' analysis ran thus. Clonality was calculated in R as 1 minus normalized Shannon entropy, and the Gini index was calculated with the R package ineq. To get the overlap score, the summed counts of shared sequences were divided by the total counts of all sequences in both of the compared samples. Significance of shared clonotypes was assessed by Fisher's exact test, with a theoretical repertoire of 10^7 TCRB sequences assumed. Drawn from immuneACCESS, this table holds only the in-frame rearrangements with V and J called that TCRdb kept. Clones are partly lost; checked studies trace under half to an unresolved V gene and leave the rest unexplained. V, J and clone size were drawn from that table, and D and trimming were deduced from the DNA. Present in this sample are nearly 9,000 clones, roughly 80% of which were seen just once. The ten largest clones add up to 3.6% of the sample.

Details on this clone: Its binding antigen is unknown. Per-base qualities were not stored, and no clone one base away is much larger.

Reading the label with the study, this specimen's time point is: 2014-2015 season, 7 days after vaccination. Seasonal inactivated influenza vaccine (Fluvarix) was administered to adults, and sorted blood CD4 subsets were tracked by TCRB sequencing before and after vaccination. To be eligible, subjects had to live in the community and must not have received influenza vaccine in the previous 6 months. Exclusions included influenza vaccine contraindications, substance abuse, HIV/AIDS, active malignancy, immunomodulatory medication and active illness such as respiratory infection. At each time point, about 35 to 100 mL of blood was collected. Circulating Tfh were defined as non-naive CD4+CXCR5+PD-1+ cells and sorted into ICOS+CD38+ and ICOS-CD38- fractions. Ficoll-Paque PLUS or SepMate separation was used to isolate PBMC. Before DNA was extracted, the cell subsets were sorted from PBMC using a BD FACS Aria.

CDR1 and CDR2, looked up from the germline V gene, are MDHEN and SYDVKM. Reading from cysteine to phenylalanine, the CDR3 counts 14 amino acids. Here the CDR3 DNA is all that survives: 42 bases in frame from base 1. V drops 5 bases and J drops 0 bases, leaving 7 bases in between. The TCR was taken from an adult who received the influenza vaccine. This material consisted of CXCR5+ CD38- circulating T follicular helper cells from blood, taken 7 days after influenza vaccination. The cell subset or site tag for this specimen amounts to: circulating Tfh, non-naive CD4+CXCR5+PD-1+ (ICOS+CD38+ or ICOS-CD38-). The rearrangement joined TRBV28 to TRBJ2-2; confidence is insufficient to name the D gene. The DNA sequence reads TGTGCCAGCAGTACACAGACGAACACCGGGGAGCTGTTTTTT. Translated, it reads CASSTQTNTGELFF.